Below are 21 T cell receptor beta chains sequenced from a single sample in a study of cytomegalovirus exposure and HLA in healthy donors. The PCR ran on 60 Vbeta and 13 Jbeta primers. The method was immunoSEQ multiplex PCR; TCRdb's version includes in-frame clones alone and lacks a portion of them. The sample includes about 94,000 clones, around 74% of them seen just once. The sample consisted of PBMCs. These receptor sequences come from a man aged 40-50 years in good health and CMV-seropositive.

CDR3 in DNA: TGTGCCAGCAGTTACCGGGGAGCCTACTATGGCTACACCTTC. Amino acid sequence: CASSYRGAYYGYTF. V is TRBV6-5 and J is TRBJ1-2; no clear D. The germline V gene encodes CDR1 MNHEY and CDR2 SVGAGI. The V end lost 2 bases, the J end lost 3 bases, and 10 bases lay between the germline ends. The CDR3 covers 14 residues.

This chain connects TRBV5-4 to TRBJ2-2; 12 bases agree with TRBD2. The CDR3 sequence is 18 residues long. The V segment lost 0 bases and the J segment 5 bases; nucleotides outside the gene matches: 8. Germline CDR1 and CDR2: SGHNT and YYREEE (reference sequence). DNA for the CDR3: TGTGCCAGCAGCTTGGACGCTAGCGGGGGGGCCCGGACCGGGGAGCTGTTTTTT. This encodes CASSLDASGGARTGELFF.

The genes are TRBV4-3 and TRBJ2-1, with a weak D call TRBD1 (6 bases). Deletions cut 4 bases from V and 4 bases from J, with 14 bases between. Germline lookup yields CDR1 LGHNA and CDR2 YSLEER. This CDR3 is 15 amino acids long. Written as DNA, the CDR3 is TGCGCCAGCAGCCCGACTCTAGGGGGATACAATGAGCAGTTCTTC. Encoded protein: CASSPTLGGYNEQFF.

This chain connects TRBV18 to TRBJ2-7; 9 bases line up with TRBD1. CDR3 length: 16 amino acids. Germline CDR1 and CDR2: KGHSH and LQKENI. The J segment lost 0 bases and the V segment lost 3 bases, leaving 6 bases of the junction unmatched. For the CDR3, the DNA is TGTGCCAGCTCACCGCGGACAGGGGAGAGCTCCTACGAGCAGTACTTC. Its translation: CASSPRTGESSYEQYF.

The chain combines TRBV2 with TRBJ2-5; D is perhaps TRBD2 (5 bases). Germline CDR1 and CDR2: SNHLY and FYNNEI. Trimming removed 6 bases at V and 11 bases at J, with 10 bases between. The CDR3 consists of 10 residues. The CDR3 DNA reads TGTGCCAGCAGGGGAGCGGAGCAGTACTTC. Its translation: CASRGAEQYF.

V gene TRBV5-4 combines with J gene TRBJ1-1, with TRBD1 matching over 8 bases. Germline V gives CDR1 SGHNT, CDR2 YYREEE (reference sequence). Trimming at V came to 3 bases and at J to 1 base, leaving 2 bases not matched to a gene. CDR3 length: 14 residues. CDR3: CASSSQGGNTEAFF. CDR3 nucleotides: TGTGCCAGCAGCTCACAGGGGGGGAACACTGAAGCTTTCTTT.

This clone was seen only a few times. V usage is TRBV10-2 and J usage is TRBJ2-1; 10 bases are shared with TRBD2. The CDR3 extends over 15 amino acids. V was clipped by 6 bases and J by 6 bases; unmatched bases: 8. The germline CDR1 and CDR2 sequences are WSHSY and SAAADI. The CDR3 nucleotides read TGCGCCAGCAGAGAAGCGGGAGGGCGGGGCAATGAGCAGTTCTTC. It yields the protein CASREAGGRGNEQFF.

The CDR3 loop reads CASSWDRAYEQYF. CDR3 bases: TGCGCCAGCAGCTGGGACAGAGCCTACGAGCAGTACTTC. The V call is TRBV4-3, the J call TRBJ2-5, with 7 bases fitting TRBD1. TRBJ2-7 explains the end of the DNA better; the J call may be wrong. The CDR3 runs 13 residues. Germline V CDR1 and CDR2: LGHNA, YSLEER.

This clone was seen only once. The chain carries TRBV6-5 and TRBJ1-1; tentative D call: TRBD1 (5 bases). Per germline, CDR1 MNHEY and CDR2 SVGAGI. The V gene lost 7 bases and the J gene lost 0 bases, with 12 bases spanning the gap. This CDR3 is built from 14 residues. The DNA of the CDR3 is TGTGCCAGCACGTGGAGGGGAGTGAACACTGAAGCTTTCTTT. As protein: CASTWRGVNTEAFF.

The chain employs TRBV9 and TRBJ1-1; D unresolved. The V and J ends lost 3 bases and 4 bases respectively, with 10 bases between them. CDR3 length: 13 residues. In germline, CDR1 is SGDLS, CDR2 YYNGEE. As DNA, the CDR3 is TGTGCCAGCAGCGAGGGCCGGGGCACTGAAGCTTTCTTT. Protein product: CASSEGRGTEAFF.

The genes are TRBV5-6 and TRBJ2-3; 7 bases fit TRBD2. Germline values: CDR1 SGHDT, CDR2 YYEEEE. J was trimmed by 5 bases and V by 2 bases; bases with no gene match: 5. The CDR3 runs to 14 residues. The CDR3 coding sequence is TGTGCCAGCAGCTTCGGTCGCGGGGGAGATACGCAGTATTTT. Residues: CASSFGRGGDTQYF.

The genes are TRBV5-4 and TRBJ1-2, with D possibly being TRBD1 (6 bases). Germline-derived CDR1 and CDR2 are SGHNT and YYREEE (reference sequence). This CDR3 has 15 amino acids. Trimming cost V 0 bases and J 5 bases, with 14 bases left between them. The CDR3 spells CASSLEGAGVYGYTF. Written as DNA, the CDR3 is TGTGCCAGCAGCTTGGAGGGAGCAGGGGTGTATGGCTACACCTTC.

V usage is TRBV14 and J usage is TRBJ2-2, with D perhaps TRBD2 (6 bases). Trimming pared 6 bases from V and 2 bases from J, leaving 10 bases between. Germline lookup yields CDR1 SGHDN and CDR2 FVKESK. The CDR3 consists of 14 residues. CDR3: CASSPGLNTGELFF. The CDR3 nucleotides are TGTGCCAGCAGTCCGGGACTTAACACCGGGGAGCTGTTTTTT.

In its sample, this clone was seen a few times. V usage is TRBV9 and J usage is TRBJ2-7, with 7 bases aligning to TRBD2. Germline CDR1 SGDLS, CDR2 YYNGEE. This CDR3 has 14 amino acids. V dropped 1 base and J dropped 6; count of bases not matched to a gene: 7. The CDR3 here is CASSVRGSSGEQYF. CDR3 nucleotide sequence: TGTGCCAGCAGCGTACGGGGGTCTAGCGGCGAGCAGTACTTC.

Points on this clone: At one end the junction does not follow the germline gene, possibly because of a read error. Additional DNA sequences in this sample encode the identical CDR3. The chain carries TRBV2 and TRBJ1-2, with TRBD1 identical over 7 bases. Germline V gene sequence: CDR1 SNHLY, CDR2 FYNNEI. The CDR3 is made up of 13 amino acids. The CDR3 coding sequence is TGTGCCAGCAGTGAAGACAGGGGCTATGGTTACACCTTC. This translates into CASSEDRGYGYTF. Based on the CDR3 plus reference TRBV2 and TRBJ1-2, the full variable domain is EPEVTQTPSHQVTQMGQEVILRCVPISNHLYFYWYRQILGQKVEFLVSFYNNEISEKSEIFDDQFSVERPDGSNFTLKIRSTKLEDSAMYFCASSEDRGYGYTFGSGTRLTVV.

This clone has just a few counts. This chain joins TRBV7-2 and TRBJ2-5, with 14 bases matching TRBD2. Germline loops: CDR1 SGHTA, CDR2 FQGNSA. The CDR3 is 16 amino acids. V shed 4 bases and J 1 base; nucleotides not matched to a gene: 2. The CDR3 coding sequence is TGTGCCAGCAGCTCAGGACTAGCGGGAGGCCAAGAGACCCAGTACTTC. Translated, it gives CASSSGLAGGQETQYF.

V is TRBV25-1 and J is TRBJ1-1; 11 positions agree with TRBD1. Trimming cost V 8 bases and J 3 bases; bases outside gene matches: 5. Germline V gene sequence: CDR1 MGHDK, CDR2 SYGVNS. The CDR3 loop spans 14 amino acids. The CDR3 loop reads CASQGQGVYTEAFF. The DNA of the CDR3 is TGTGCCAGCCAGGGACAGGGGGTGTACACTGAAGCTTTCTTT.

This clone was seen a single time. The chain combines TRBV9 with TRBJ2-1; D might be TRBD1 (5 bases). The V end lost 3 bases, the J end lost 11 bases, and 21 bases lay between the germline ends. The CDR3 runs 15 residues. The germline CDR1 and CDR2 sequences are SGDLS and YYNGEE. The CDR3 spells CASSEGFETAIKQFF. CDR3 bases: TGTGCCAGCAGCGAGGGATTCGAGACAGCTATTAAGCAGTTCTTC.

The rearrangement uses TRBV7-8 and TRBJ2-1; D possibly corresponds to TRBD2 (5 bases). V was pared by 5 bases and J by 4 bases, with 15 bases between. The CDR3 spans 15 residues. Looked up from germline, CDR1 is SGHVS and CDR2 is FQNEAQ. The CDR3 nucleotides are TGTGCCAGCAGCCCCCGCAGCGGTGAATACAATGAGCAGTTCTTC. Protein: CASSPRSGEYNEQFF. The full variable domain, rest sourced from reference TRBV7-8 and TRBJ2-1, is GAGVSQSPRYKVAKRGQDVALRCDPISGHVSLFWYQQALGQGPEFLTYFQNEAQLDKSGLPSDRFFAERPEGSVSTLKIQRTQQEDSAVYLCASSPRSGEYNEQFFGPGTRLTVL.

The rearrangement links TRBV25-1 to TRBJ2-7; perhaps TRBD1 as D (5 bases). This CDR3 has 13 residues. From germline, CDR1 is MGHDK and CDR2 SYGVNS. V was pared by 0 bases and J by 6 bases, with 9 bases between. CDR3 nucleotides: TGTGCCAGCAGTGAATATCAGGGATCCGAGCAGTACTTC. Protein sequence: CASSEYQGSEQYF.

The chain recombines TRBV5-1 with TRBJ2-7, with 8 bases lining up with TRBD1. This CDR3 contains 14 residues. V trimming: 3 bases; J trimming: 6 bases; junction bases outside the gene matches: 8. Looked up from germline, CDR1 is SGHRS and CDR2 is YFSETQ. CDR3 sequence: CASSSDRVGGEQYF. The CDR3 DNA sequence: TGCGCCAGCAGCTCGGACAGGGTGGGAGGCGAGCAGTACTTC.